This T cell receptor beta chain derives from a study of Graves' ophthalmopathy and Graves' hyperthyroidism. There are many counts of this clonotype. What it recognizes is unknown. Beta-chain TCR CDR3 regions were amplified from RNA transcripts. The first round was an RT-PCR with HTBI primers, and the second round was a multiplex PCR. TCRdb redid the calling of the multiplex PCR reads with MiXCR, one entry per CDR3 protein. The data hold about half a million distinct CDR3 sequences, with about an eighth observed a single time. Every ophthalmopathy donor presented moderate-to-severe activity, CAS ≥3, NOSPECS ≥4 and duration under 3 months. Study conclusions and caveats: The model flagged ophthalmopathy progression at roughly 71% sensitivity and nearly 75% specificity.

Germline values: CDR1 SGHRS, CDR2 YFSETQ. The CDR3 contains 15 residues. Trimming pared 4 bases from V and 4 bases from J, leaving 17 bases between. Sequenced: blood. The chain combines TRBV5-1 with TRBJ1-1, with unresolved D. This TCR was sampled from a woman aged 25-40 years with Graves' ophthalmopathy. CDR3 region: CASSNYAFSSTEAFF. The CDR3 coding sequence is TGCGCCAGCAGCAATTACGCCTTCTCGAGCACTGAAGCTTTCTTT.